The present T cell receptor beta chain was sequenced within a study of blood T cell repertoires in COVID-19. In the original analysis: From reference gene primer amplification, estimates of nucleated cell counts were derived. Measured with immunoSEQ multiplex PCR; TCRdb has only the in-frame clones, and not every one. V, J and clone size derive from that table, while D and trimming were established from the DNA sequence. The sample has about 41,000 clones, more than 75% seen once. The junction had 5 bases not matched to a gene; V was cut back by 7 bases and J by 3 bases. Germline CDR1 is SNHLY and CDR2 is FYNNEI. The CDR3 totals 13 residues.

The chain couples TRBV2 to TRBJ1-1; 7 bases are shared with TRBD1. Material for sequencing was peripheral blood. This receptor was taken from a man older than 75 with acute or convalescent COVID-19. The CDR3 DNA reads as TGTGCCAGCAACGGACAGGAGGACACTGAAGCTTTCTTT. Translated, it gives CASNGQEDTEAFF.